The entry that follows covers one T cell receptor (beta chain) sequence. Its target is not known. CD45RO-negative, CCR7-selected cells formed the naive CD8 fraction, which excluded terminally differentiated effector memory CD45RA+ cells. Genomic DNA per cell subset filled all wells of several immunoSEQ plates. TCRdb keeps only in-frame clones here, not all; method: immunoSEQ multiplex PCR. The sample consists of millions of clones, about 95% of them appearing once. Trimming at V came to 5 bases and at J to 3 bases, leaving 13 bases not matched to a gene. The CDR3 is 17 residues long. Germline values: CDR1 MNHEY, CDR2 SMNVEV (reference sequence). This entry is derived from a study of shared clonotypes between healthy human individuals. Study-wide points: When compared with the clonotypes that were shared by all four sorted-subset donors, the non-shared clonotypes turned out to have lower generation probabilities. Estimated richness values were generally larger in naive subsets than in memory subsets. Sharing across four donors was highest in naive CD4 (approximately 5%) and lowest in memory CD8 (approximately 0.4%).

The genes are TRBV27 and TRBJ2-7, with TRBD2 matching 10 bases. This clonotype was sampled from a man between 18 and 35 years old in good health. Sequenced sample: naive CD8+ T cells sorted from blood. This CDR3 reads CASSGWSGASGSYEQYF. The CDR3 DNA is TGTGCCAGCAGTGGGTGGTCCGGAGCTAGCGGGAGCTACGAGCAGTACTTC.